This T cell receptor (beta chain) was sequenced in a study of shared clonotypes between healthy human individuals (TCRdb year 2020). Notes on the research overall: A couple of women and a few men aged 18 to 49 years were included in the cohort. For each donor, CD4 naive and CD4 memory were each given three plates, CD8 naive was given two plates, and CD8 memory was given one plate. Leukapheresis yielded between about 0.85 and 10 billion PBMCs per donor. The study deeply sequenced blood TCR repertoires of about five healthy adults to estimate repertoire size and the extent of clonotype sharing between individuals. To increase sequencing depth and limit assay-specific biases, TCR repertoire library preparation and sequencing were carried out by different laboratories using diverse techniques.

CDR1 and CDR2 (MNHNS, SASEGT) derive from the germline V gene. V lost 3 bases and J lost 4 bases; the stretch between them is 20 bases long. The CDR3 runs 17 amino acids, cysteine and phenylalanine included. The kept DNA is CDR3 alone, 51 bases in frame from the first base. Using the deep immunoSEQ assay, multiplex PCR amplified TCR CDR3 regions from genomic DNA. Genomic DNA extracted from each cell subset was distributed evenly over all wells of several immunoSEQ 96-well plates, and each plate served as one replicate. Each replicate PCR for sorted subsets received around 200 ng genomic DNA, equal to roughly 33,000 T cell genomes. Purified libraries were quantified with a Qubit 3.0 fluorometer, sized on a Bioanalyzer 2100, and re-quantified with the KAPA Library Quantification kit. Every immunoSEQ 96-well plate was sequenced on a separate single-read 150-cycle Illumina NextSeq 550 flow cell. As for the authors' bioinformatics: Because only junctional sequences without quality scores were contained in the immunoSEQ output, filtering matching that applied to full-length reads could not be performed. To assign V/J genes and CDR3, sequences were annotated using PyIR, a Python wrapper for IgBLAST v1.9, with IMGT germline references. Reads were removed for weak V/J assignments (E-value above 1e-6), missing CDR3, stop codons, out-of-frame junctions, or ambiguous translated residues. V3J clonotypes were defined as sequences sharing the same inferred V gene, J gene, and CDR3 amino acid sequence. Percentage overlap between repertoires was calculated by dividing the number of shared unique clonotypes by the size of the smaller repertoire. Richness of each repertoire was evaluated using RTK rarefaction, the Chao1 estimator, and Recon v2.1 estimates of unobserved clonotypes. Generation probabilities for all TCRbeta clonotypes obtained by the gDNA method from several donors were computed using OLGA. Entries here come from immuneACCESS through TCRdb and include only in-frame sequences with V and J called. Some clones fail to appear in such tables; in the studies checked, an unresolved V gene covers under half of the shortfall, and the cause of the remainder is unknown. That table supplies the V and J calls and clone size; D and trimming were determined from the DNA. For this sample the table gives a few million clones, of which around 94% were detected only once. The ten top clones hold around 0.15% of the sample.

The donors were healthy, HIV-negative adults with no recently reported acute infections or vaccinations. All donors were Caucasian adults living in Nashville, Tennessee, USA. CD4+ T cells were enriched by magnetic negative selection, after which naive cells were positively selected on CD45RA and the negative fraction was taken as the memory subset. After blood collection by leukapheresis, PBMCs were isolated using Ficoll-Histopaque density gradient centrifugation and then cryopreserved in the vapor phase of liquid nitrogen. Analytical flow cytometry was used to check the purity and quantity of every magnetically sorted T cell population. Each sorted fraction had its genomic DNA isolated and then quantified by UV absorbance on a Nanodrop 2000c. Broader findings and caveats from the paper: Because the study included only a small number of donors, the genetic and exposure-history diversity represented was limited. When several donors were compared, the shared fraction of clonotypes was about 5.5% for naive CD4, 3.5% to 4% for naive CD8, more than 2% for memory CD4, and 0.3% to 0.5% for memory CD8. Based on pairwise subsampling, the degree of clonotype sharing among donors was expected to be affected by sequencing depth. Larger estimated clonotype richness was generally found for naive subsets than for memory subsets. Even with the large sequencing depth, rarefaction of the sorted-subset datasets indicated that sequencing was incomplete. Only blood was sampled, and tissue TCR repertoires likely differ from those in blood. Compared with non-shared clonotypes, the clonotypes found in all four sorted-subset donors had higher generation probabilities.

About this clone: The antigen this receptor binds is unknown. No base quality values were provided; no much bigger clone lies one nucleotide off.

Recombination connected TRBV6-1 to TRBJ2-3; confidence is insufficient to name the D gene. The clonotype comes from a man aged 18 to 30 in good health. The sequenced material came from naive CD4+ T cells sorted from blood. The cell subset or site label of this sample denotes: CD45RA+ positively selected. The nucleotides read TGTGCCAGCAGTGATGATGAGAGTGTCTTTATCGCAGATACGCAGTATTTT. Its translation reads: CASSDDESVFIADTQYF.